This T cell receptor beta chain was profiled in a study of control samples from healthy donors and cancer patients. TCRdb's copy holds only in-frame clones and misses some; the assay was immunoSEQ multiplex PCR. The sample has some 20,000 clones, around 84% seen once. V was clipped by 0 bases and J by 8 bases, with 14 bases between them. Germline V gene sequence: CDR1 LGHNA, CDR2 YNFKEQ. The CDR3 contains 15 residues. The V gene is TRBV4-2, the J gene TRBJ2-4; D remains unclear. Source material: PBMCs. This clonotype was obtained from a woman in her seventies with colorectal cancer. CDR3 loop: CASSQDSFALDIQYF. CDR3 nucleotide sequence: TGTGCCAGCAGCCAAGATTCCTTCGCACTGGACATTCAGTACTTC.